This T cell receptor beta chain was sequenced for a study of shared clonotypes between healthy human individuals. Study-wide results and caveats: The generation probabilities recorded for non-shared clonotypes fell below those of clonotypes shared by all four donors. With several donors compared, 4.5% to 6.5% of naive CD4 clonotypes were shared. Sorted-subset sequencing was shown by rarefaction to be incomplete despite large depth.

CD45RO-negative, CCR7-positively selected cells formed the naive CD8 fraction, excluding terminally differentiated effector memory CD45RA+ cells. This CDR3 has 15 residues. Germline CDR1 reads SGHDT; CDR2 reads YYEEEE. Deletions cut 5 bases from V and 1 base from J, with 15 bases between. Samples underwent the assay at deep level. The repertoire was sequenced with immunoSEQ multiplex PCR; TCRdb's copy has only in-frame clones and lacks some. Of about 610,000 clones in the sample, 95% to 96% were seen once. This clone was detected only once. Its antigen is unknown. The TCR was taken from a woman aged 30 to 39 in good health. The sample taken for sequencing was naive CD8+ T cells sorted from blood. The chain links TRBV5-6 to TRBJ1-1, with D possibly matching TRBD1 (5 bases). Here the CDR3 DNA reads TGTGCCAGCAGTTCGAAAGGGACGTGGAACACTGAAGCTTTCTTT. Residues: CASSSKGTWNTEAFF. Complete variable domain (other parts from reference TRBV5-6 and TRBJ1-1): DAGVTQSPTHLIKTRGQQVTLRCSPKSGHDTVSWYQQALGQGPQFIFQYYEEEERQRGNFPDRFSGHQFPNYSSELNVNALLLGDSALYLCASSSKGTWNTEAFFGQGTRLTVV.